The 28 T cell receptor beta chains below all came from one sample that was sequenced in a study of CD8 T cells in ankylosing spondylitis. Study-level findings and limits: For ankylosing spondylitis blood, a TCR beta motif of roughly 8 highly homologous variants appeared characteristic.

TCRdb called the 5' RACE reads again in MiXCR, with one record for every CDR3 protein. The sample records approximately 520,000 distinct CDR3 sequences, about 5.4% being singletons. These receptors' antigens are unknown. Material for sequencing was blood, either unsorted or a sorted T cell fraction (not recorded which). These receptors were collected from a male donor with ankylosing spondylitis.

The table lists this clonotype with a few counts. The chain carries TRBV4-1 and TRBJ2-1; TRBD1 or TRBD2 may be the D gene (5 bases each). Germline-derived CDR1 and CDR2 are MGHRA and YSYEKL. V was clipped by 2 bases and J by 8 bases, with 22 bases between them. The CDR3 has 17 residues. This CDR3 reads CASSQTPGPHPSDEQFF. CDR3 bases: TGCGCCAGCAGCCAAACCCCGGGACCTCACCCGAGCGATGAGCAGTTCTTC.

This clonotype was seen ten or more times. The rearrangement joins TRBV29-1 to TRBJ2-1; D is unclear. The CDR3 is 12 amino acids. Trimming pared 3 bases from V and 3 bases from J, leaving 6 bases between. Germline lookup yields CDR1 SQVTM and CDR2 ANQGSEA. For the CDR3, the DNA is TGCAGCGTTGAGGGCAACTACAATGAGCAGTTCTTC. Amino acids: CSVEGNYNEQFF.

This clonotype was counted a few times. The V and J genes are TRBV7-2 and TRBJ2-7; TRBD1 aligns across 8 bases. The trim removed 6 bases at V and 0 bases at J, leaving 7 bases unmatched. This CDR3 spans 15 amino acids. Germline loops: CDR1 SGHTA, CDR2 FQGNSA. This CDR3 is CASRTTQGASYEQYF. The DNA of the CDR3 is TGTGCCAGCAGAACTACGCAGGGGGCCTCCTACGAGCAGTACTTC.

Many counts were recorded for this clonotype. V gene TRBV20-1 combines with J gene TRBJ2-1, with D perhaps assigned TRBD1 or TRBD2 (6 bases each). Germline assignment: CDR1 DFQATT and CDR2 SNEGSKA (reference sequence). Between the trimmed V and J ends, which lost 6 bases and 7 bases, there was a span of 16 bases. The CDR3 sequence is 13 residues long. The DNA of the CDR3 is TGCAGTGCCAGGAGGGGGGCAGGTAATGAGCAGTTCTTC. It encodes CSARRGAGNEQFF.

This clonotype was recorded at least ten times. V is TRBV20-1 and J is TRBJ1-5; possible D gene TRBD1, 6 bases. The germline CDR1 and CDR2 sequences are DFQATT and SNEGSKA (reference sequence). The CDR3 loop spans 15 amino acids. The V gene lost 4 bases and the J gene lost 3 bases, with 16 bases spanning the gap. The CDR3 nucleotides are TGCAGTGCTACCGGGGGGCAGTCTTACAATCAGCCCCAGCATTTT. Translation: CSATGGQSYNQPQHF.

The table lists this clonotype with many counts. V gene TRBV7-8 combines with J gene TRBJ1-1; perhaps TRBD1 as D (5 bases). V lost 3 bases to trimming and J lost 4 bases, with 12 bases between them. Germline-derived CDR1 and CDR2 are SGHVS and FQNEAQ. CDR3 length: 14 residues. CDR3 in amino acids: CASSFDRGGTEAFF. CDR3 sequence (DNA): TGTGCCAGCAGCTTTGACCGCGGGGGCACTGAAGCTTTCTTT. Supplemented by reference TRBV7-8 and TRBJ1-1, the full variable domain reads GAGVSQSPRYKVAKRGQDVALRCDPISGHVSLFWYQQALGQGPEFLTYFQNEAQLDKSGLPSDRFFAERPEGSVSTLKIQRTQQEDSAVYLCASSFDRGGTEAFFGQGTRLTVV.

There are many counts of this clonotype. CDR3 loop: CASSPGLAGGLQEQFF. The CDR3 DNA reads TGCGCCAGCAGCCCCGGACTAGCGGGAGGGCTCCAGGAGCAGTTCTTC. The V call is TRBV5-1, the J call TRBJ2-1; 15 bases line up with TRBD2. Germline CDR1 is SGHRS and CDR2 is YFSETQ. The CDR3 length is 16 residues. V was pared by 4 bases and J by 10 bases, with 9 bases of the junction left unmatched.

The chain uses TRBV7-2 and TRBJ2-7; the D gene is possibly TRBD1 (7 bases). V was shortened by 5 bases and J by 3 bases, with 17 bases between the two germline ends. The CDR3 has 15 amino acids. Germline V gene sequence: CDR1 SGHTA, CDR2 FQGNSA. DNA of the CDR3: TGTGCCAGCAGCCCCGGAGGGGGCCAGATCTACGAGCAGTACTTC. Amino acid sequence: CASSPGGGQIYEQYF.

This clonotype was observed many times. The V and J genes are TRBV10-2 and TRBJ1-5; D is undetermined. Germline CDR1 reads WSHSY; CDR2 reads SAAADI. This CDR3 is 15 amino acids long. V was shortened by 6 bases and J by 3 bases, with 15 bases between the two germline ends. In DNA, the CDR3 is TGCGCCAGCAGCAGACGAGGGCTAGCCAATCAGCCCCAGCATTTT. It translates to CASSRRGLANQPQHF.

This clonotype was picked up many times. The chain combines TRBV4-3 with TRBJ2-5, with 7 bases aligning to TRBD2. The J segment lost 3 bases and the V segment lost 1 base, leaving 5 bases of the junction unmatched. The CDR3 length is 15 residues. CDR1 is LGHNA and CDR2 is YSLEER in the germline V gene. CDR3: CASSQGPSGKETQYF. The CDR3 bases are TGCGCCAGCAGCCAAGGTCCTAGCGGTAAAGAGACCCAGTACTTC.

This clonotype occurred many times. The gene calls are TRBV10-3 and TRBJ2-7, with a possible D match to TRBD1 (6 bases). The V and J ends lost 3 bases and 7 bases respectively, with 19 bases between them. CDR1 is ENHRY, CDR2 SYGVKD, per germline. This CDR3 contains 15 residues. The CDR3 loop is CAISDRTGTQGEQYF. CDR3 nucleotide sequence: TGTGCCATCAGTGACCGGACCGGGACCCAGGGGGAGCAGTACTTC.

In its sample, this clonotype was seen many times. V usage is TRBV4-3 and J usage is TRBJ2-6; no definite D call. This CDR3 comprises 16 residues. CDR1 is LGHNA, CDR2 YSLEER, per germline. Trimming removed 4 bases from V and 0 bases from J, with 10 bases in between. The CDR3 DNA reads TGCGCCAGCAGCCTAGCTCCCGGCTCTGGGGCCAACGTCCTGACTTTC. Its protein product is CASSLAPGSGANVLTF.

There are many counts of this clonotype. The chain's CDR3 is CALRGRGEQYF. CDR3 nucleotide sequence: TGTGCCTTAAGAGGGAGGGGCGAGCAGTACTTC. J is TRBJ2-7 and V is TRBV6-1; TRBD2 matches at 7 bases. Per the germline V gene, CDR1 is MNHNS and CDR2 is SASEGT. The CDR3 runs to 11 residues. V dropped 11 bases and J dropped 6; count of bases not matched to a gene: 7.

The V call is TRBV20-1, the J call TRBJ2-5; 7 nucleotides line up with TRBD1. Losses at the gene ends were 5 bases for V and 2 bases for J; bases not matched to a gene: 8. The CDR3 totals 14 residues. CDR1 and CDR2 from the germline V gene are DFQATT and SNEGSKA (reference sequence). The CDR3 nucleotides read TGCAGTGCTTTAAGGGGGCCGCCTCAAGAGACCCAGTACTTC. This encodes CSALRGPPQETQYF.

CDR3 amino acids: CASSPRTVDTQYF. DNA of the CDR3: TGTGCCAGCAGCCCCCGGACGGTAGATACGCAGTATTTT. The chain employs TRBV4-2 and TRBJ2-3; D is uncertain. CDR3 size: 13 residues. V was cut by 4 bases and J by 5 bases, with 10 bases left in between. Germline V gene sequence: CDR1 LGHNA, CDR2 YNFKEQ.

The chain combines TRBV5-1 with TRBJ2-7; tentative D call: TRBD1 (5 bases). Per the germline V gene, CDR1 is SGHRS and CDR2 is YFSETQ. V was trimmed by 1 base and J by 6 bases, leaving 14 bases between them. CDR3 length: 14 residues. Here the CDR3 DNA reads TGCGCCAGCAGCTTGTTAGGGGCGGCTATCGAGCAGTACTTC. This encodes CASSLLGAAIEQYF.

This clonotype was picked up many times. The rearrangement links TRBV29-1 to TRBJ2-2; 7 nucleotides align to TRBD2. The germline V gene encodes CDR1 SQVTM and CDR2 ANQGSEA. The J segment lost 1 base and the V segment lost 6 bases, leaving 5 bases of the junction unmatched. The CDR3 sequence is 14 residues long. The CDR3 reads CSVRGGGNTGELFF. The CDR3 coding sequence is TGCAGCGTGAGGGGCGGGGGGAACACCGGGGAGCTGTTTTTT.

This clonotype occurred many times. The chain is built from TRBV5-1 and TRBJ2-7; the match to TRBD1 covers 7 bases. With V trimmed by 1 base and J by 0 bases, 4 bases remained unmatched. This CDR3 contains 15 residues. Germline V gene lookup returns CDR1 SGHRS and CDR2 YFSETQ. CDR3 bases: TGCGCCAGCAGCTTGTTCACAGGGGCCTCCTACGAGCAGTACTTC. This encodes CASSLFTGASYEQYF.

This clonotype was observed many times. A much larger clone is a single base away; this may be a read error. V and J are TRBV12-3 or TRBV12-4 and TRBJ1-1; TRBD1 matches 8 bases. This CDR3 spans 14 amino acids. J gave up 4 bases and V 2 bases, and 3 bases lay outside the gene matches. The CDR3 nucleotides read TGTGCCAGCAGTTTAACAGGGGGGGTCACTGAAGCTTTCTTT. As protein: CASSLTGGVTEAFF.

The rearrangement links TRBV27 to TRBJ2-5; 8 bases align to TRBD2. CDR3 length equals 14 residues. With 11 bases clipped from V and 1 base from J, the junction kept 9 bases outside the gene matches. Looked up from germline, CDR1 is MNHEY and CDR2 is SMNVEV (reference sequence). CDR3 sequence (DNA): TGTGCCCCCGGGGTCGGGGGGGCCCAAGAGACCCAGTACTTC. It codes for CAPGVGGAQETQYF.

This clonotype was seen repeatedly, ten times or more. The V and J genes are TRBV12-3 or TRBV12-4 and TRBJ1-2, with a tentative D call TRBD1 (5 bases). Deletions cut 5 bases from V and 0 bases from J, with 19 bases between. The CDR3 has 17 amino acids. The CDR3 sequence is CASSPILSGMTNYGYTF. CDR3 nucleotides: TGTGCCAGCAGTCCCATCCTTTCAGGGATGACTAACTATGGCTACACCTTC.

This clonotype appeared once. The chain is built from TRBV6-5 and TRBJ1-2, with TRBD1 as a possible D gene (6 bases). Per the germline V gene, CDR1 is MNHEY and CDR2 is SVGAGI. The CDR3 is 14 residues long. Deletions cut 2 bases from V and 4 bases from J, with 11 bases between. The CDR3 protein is CASSYTGPPYGYTF. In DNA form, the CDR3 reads TGTGCCAGCAGTTACACAGGGCCCCCCTATGGCTACACCTTC.

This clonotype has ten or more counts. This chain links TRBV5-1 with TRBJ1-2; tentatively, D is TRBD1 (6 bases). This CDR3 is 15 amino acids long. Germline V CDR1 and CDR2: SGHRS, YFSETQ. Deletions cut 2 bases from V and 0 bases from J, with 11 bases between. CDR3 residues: CASSFLKGANYGYTF. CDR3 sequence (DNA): TGCGCCAGCAGCTTTCTAAAGGGGGCTAACTATGGCTACACCTTC. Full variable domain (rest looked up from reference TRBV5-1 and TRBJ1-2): KAGVTQTPRYLIKTRGQQVTLSCSPISGHRSVSWYQQTPGQGLQFLFEYFSETQRNKGNFPGRFSGRQFSNSRSEMNVSTLELGDSALYLCASSFLKGANYGYTFGSGTRLTVV.

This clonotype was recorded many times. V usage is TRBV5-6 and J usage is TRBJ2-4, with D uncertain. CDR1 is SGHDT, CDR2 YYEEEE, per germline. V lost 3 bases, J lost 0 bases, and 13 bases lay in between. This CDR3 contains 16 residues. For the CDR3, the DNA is TGTGCCAGCAGCTACACCCCAAGCCTAGCCAAAAACATTCAGTACTTC. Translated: CASSYTPSLAKNIQYF.

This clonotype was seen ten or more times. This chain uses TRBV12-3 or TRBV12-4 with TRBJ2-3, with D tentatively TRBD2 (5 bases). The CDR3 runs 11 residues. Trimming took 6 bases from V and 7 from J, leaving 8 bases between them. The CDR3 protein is CASSLGNTQYF. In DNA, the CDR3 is TGTGCCAGCAGCCTCGGGAATACGCAGTATTTT.

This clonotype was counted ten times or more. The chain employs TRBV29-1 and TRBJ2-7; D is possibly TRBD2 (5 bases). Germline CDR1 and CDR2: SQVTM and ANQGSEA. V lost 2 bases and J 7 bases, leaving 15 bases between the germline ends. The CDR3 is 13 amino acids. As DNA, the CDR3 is TGCAGCGTTGAAAATCTTGCTGGACTGGAGCAGTACTTC. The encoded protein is CSVENLAGLEQYF.

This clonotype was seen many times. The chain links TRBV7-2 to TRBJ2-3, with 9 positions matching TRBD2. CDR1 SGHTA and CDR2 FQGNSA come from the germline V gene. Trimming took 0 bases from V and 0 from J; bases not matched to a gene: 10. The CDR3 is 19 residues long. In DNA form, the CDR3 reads TGTGCCAGCAGCTTAGCGCTGCTAGCGGGGTTTACTAGCACAGATACGCAGTATTTT. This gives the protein CASSLALLAGFTSTDTQYF.

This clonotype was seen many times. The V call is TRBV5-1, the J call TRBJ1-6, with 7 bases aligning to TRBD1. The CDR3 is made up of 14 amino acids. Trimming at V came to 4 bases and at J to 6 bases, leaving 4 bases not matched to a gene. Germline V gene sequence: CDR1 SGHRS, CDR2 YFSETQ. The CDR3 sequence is CASSTTGFNSPLHF. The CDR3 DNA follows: TGCGCCAGCAGCACGACAGGGTTTAATTCACCCCTCCACTTT.